Presented here are 32 T cell receptor beta chains from one specimen sequenced in a study of control samples from healthy donors and cancer patients. The assay was immunoSEQ multiplex PCR, and TCRdb's table has in-frame clones only and misses some. The table records over 150,000 clones, 94% of them present only once. The sample was blood. Receptor source: a middle-aged man in good health.

The chain is built from TRBV6-5 and TRBJ1-6, with D possibly matching TRBD1 (6 bases). CDR1 and CDR2 (germline): MNHEY, SVGAGI. CDR3 length: 14 residues. Trimming shortened V by 2 bases and J by 7 bases, and 9 bases separated the two germline ends. CDR3 residues: CASSYEGGNSPLHF. The CDR3 nucleotides are TGTGCCAGCAGTTACGAGGGGGGGAATTCACCCCTCCACTTT.

The V gene is TRBV9, the J gene TRBJ2-3; D unclear. There are 13 residues in the CDR3. Germline V gene sequence: CDR1 SGDLS, CDR2 YYNGEE. Trimming removed 7 bases from V and 1 base from J, with 10 bases in between. The CDR3 loop is CASGTYGTDTQYF. The CDR3 coding sequence is TGTGCCAGCGGAACCTACGGCACAGATACGCAGTATTTT.

This chain connects TRBV12-3 or TRBV12-4 to TRBJ1-4; D possibly corresponds to TRBD1 (6 bases). V lost 5 bases and J lost 7, with 11 bases in between. The CDR3 has 13 residues. CDR3 sequence (DNA): TGTGCCAGCAGTCCTGGGGGGGCTGAAAAACTGTTTTTT. Translating it yields CASSPGGAEKLFF.

The chain employs TRBV11-2 and TRBJ1-3, with TRBD1 identical over 9 bases. The germline V gene has CDR1 SGHAT and CDR2 FQNNGV. The CDR3 loop spans 16 amino acids. Unmatched junction bases numbered 6, after V lost 1 base and J lost 5 bases. The CDR3 sequence is CASSLGQGEYRNTIYF. CDR3 DNA sequence: TGTGCCAGCAGCTTAGGACAGGGGGAATATAGAAACACCATATATTTT.

The chain combines TRBV5-6 with TRBJ1-5, with a possible D match to TRBD1 (5 bases). The CDR3 contains 14 residues. V gave up 3 bases and J gave up 4 bases, with 11 bases separating them. CDR1 SGHDT and CDR2 YYEEEE come from the germline V gene. The CDR3: CASSWGGANQPQHF. Here the CDR3 DNA reads TGTGCCAGCAGCTGGGGAGGGGCTAATCAGCCCCAGCATTTT.

This sequence joins TRBV30 and TRBJ1-1; D unresolved. V lost 2 bases, J lost 10 bases, and 17 bases lay in between. The V gene's germline CDR1 is GTSNPN and CDR2 SVGIG (reference sequence). The CDR3 is 13 amino acids. CDR3 nucleotides: TGTGCCTGGAGTCCCCCTCCAGGAGCTCGAGCTTTCTTT. The encoded protein is CAWSPPPGARAFF.

The genes are TRBV9 and TRBJ1-1; 7 bases fit TRBD1. The ends lost 4 bases at V and 4 bases at J; junction bases unmatched: 7. CDR3 length: 14 amino acids. The germline gives CDR1 SGDLS, CDR2 YYNGEE. CDR3 DNA sequence: TGTGCCAGCAGCCCGAGACAGGGCTTCACTGAAGCTTTCTTT. This gives the protein CASSPRQGFTEAFF.

This chain uses TRBV3-1 (or the pseudogene TRBV3-2) with TRBJ2-3; possibly TRBD1 or TRBD2 for D (5 bases each). The CDR3 sequence is 15 residues long. V gave up 3 bases and J gave up 8 bases, with 18 bases separating them. Germline lookup yields CDR1 LGHDT and CDR2 YNNKEL (reference sequence). The CDR3 nucleotides read TGTGCCAGCAGCCAGGGGACCCGGTGGGTCGGTACGCAGTATTTT. Amino acids: CASSQGTRWVGTQYF.

This clone has just one count. This sequence joins TRBV6-5 and TRBJ2-3, with a possible D match to TRBD2 (5 bases). The V gene's germline CDR1 is MNHEY and CDR2 SVGAGI. The germline V and J ends were trimmed by 5 bases and 2 bases, with 14 bases remaining between them. The CDR3 has 15 residues. For the CDR3, the DNA is TGTGCCAGCAGTAATTCCGGGGAACACACAGATACGCAGTATTTT. This sequence encodes CASSNSGEHTDTQYF.

The V call is TRBV6-5, the J call TRBJ2-7; TRBD1 is a possible D gene (7 bases). The CDR3 covers 14 residues. The V gene's germline CDR1 is MNHEY and CDR2 SVGAGI. Trimming removed 6 bases at V and 0 bases at J, with 12 bases between. DNA for the CDR3: TGTGCCAGCAGCCCGGGGGACAGCTCCTACGAGCAGTACTTC. Its translation: CASSPGDSSYEQYF.

This sequence joins TRBV3-1 (or the pseudogene TRBV3-2) and TRBJ2-5, with D unclear. Germline values: CDR1 LGHDT, CDR2 YNNKEL (reference sequence). Trimming stripped 4 bases from V and 5 bases from J, with 11 bases between. This CDR3 spans 13 amino acids. CDR3 sequence reads: CASSREDLETQYF. The CDR3 DNA reads as TGTGCCAGCAGCCGAGAGGATTTGGAGACCCAGTACTTC.

The table lists this clone with a count of one. J is TRBJ1-2 and V is TRBV24-1; 7 bases match TRBD1. This CDR3 region has 14 residues. Germline values: CDR1 KGHDR, CDR2 SFDVKD. V shed 6 bases and J 5 bases; nucleotides not matched to a gene: 8. The CDR3 loop is CATSLQGVGYGYTF. The CDR3 DNA follows: TGTGCCACCAGTCTTCAGGGGGTAGGTTATGGCTACACCTTC.

This clone occurred once. This chain joins TRBV15 and TRBJ1-2; weak D call: TRBD1 (6 bases). Germline V CDR1 and CDR2: LNHNV, YYDKDF (reference sequence). V shed 5 bases and J shed 6 bases, with 10 bases lying between them. The CDR3 spans 12 residues. CDR3 amino acids: CATSGHRDGYTF. CDR3 DNA sequence: TGTGCCACCAGCGGTCACAGGGATGGCTACACCTTC.

The chain combines TRBV29-1 with TRBJ1-6, with D unresolved. Germline assignment: CDR1 SQVTM and CDR2 ANQGSEA. The CDR3 spans 13 residues. V dropped 0 bases and J dropped 7 bases, with 7 bases sitting between them. CDR3 bases: TGCAGCGTTGAAGAACGGCCGAATTCACCCCTCCACTTT. It specifies CSVEERPNSPLHF.

This clone occurred once. The rearrangement uses TRBV4-3 and TRBJ1-2; 8 bases fit TRBD1. Germline CDR1 LGHNA, CDR2 YSLEER. The CDR3 totals 15 residues. The ends lost 4 bases at V and 2 bases at J; junction bases unmatched: 6. The CDR3 protein is CASSLGQGSNYGYTF. The CDR3, as DNA: TGCGCCAGCAGCCTCGGACAGGGATCGAACTATGGCTACACCTTC.

The DNA for the CDR3 is TGTGCCAGCAGTTTGGGCAGGCCCTACGAGCAGTACTTC. Translating it yields CASSLGRPYEQYF. The chain combines TRBV27 with TRBJ2-7; D unresolved. Germline CDR1 reads MNHEY; CDR2 reads SMNVEV (reference sequence). The CDR3 consists of 13 residues. V dropped 3 bases and J dropped 2 bases, with 8 bases sitting between them.

V and J are TRBV23-1 and TRBJ1-2; 7 bases align to TRBD1. TRBV23-1 is noted as an ORF with a role that remains uncertain. V shed 10 bases, J shed 2 bases, and the junction held 13 bases outside the gene matches. This CDR3 contains 15 residues. In DNA form, the CDR3 reads TGCGCCACCACGACCCGACAGGGAGAAAACTATGGCTACACCTTC. Protein: CATTTRQGENYGYTF.

The J gene is TRBJ1-2, the V gene TRBV15, with 7 bases aligning to TRBD1. This CDR3 has 15 amino acids. V trimming: 6 bases; J trimming: 4 bases; junction bases outside the gene matches: 11. Per germline, CDR1 LNHNV and CDR2 YYDKDF (reference sequence). CDR3 amino acids: CATRERRGHGYGYTF. DNA for the CDR3: TGTGCCACCAGGGAGAGGAGGGGGCACGGCTATGGCTACACCTTC. Full variable domain (remainder filled in from reference TRBV15 and TRBJ1-2): DAMVIQNPRYQVTQFGKPVTLSCSQTLNHNVMYWYQQKSSQAPKLLFHYYDKDFNNEADTPDNFQSRRPNTSFCFLDIRSPGLGDTAMYLCATRERRGHGYGYTFGSGTRLTVV.

The CDR3 sequence is CASRPSAGGGEKLFF. CDR3 DNA: TGCGCCAGCAGACCCTCAGCGGGTGGCGGTGAAAAACTGTTTTTT. The chain recombines TRBV5-1 with TRBJ1-4; D gene ambiguous. Germline lookup yields CDR1 SGHRS and CDR2 YFSETQ. CDR3 size: 15 residues. V lost 5 bases and J 7 bases, leaving 18 bases between the germline ends.

The chain couples TRBV24-1 to TRBJ1-6; D gene unclear. CDR1 and CDR2 from the germline V gene are KGHDR and SFDVKD. Trimming stripped 3 bases from V and 10 bases from J, with 21 bases between. This CDR3 comprises 17 residues. The chain's CDR3 is CATSDTHGWVSRSPLHF. CDR3 coding DNA: TGTGCCACCAGTGATACCCACGGGTGGGTCTCTCGGTCACCCCTCCACTTT.

The rearrangement joins TRBV28 to TRBJ1-6; perhaps TRBD1 as D (5 bases). The germline V and J ends were trimmed by 5 bases and 9 bases, with 11 bases remaining between them. Germline CDR1 and CDR2: MDHEN and SYDVKM. CDR3 length: 13 amino acids. The CDR3 nucleotides are TGTGCCAGCAGTCCCTGGGGGGGTTCACCCCTCCACTTT. Its protein is CASSPWGGSPLHF.

The J gene is TRBJ1-5, the V gene TRBV30; no clear D. The ends were cut back, 1 base at V and 1 base at J, with 8 bases in the middle. The CDR3 has 14 residues. The germline gives CDR1 GTSNPN, CDR2 SVGIG (reference sequence). The CDR3 sequence is CAWSALDSNQPQHF. The CDR3 bases are TGTGCCTGGAGTGCATTGGACAGCAATCAGCCCCAGCATTTT.

The CDR3 DNA is TGCGCCAGCAGCCAAGGTCTTGTAGATACGCAGTATTTT. Translation: CASSQGLVDTQYF. This chain joins TRBV4-1 and TRBJ2-3; D unresolved. The CDR3 length is 13 residues. Germline CDR1 is MGHRA and CDR2 is YSYEKL. With 1 base removed from V and 5 bases from J, the gap between germline ends came to 7 bases.

V is TRBV7-6 and J is TRBJ2-7; TRBD2 matches at 7 bases. Per the germline V gene, CDR1 is SGHVS and CDR2 is FNYEAQ. With V trimmed by 5 bases and J by 7 bases, 5 bases remained unmatched. CDR3 size: 12 residues. CDR3 DNA: TGTGCCAGCAGCCCCCCGGGGGGAGAGCAGTACTTC. Its protein is CASSPPGGEQYF.

V gene TRBV28 combines with J gene TRBJ2-7, with TRBD1 matching 7 bases. The CDR3 is 14 residues long. The germline gives CDR1 MDHEN, CDR2 SYDVKM. J lost 5 bases, V lost 6 bases, and 10 bases had no gene match. The DNA for the CDR3 is TGTGCCAGCAGCTCGACAGGGAGTGTGAACGAGCAGTACTTC. It encodes CASSSTGSVNEQYF.

The chain links TRBV28 to TRBJ1-1; 8 nucleotides agree with TRBD1. Trimming removed 5 bases from V and 5 bases from J; junction bases left unmatched: 7. The CDR3 covers 14 residues. Germline V gene sequence: CDR1 MDHEN, CDR2 SYDVKM. The CDR3 reads CASSVDREWTEAFF. CDR3 coding DNA: TGTGCCAGCAGTGTGGACAGGGAATGGACTGAAGCTTTCTTT.

V usage is TRBV19 and J usage is TRBJ1-1; 9 bases map to TRBD1. V gave up 7 bases and J gave up 7 bases; unmatched junction bases: 10. Germline V gene data show CDR1 as LNHDA and CDR2 as SQIVND (reference sequence). The CDR3 length is 14 residues. CDR3 region: CASKVGTGKYEAFF. The CDR3 DNA sequence: TGTGCCAGTAAAGTAGGGACAGGGAAATATGAAGCTTTCTTT.

The chain uses TRBV19 and TRBJ1-2, with TRBD1 as a possible D gene (6 bases). CDR1 LNHDA and CDR2 SQIVND come from the germline V gene (reference sequence). The CDR3 consists of 14 residues. V dropped 9 bases and J dropped 3 bases, with 17 bases sitting between them. The CDR3 DNA follows: TGTGCCAGCACCGGGGGCAGAAACCACTATGGCTACACCTTC. This translates into CASTGGRNHYGYTF. The variable domain in full, with the rest retrieved from reference TRBV19 and TRBJ1-2, is DGGITQSPKYLFRKEGQNVTLSCEQNLNHDAMYWYRQDPGQGLRLIYYSQIVNDFQKGDIAEGYSVSREKKESFPLTVTSAQKNPTAFYLCASTGGRNHYGYTFGSGTRLTVV.

The chain has TRBV25-1 and TRBJ2-2, with D tentatively TRBD2 (6 bases). The V and J ends lost 1 base and 6 bases respectively, with 6 bases between them. The CDR3 consists of 13 residues. The germline V gene encodes CDR1 MGHDK and CDR2 SYGVNS. Written as DNA, the CDR3 is TGTGCCAGCAGTGAATGGAGGGCCGGGGAGCTGTTTTTT. Protein sequence: CASSEWRAGELFF.

This sequence joins TRBV12-3 or TRBV12-4 and TRBJ1-1, with unresolved D. Trimming pared 2 bases from V and 10 bases from J, leaving 14 bases between. CDR3 length: 13 residues. In nucleotides, the CDR3 is TGTGCCAGCAGTTTAACGGTTACCATGGGAGCTTTCTTT. This codes for CASSLTVTMGAFF.

J is TRBJ1-2 and V is TRBV9; D perhaps matches TRBD1 (6 bases). The CDR3 has 16 residues. V was clipped by 2 bases and J by 6 bases, with 20 bases between them. Germline loops: CDR1 SGDLS, CDR2 YYNGEE. The CDR3 spells CASSVSGQGLRDGYTF. The CDR3 region has the DNA TGTGCCAGCAGCGTCAGCGGTCAGGGGTTGAGAGATGGCTACACCTTC.

This clone appeared a single time. Here the CDR3 DNA reads TGTGCCAGCAGCACCACGGCCTACGAGCAGTACTTC. Translation gives CASSTTAYEQYF. V and J are TRBV28 and TRBJ2-7; D not certain. CDR3 length equals 12 residues. Looked up from germline, CDR1 is MDHEN and CDR2 is SYDVKM. V shed 6 bases and J shed 2 bases, with 8 bases lying between them.